This TCR beta chain was recorded in a study of OX40 agonist ivuxolimab in advanced cancers. About this clone itself: Its cognate antigen is unknown.

TCRdb's table, derived via immunoSEQ multiplex PCR, lists solely in-frame clones and lacks some. The table shows over 30,000 clones, with more than 70% occurring only once. The CDR3 runs 17 residues. Germline V gene sequence: CDR1 LNHNV, CDR2 YYDKDF (reference sequence). Trimming removed 0 bases from V and 5 bases from J, with 19 bases in between. Study-wide points: CD4+ T cells averaged fewer expanded clones than CD8+ T cells. Clonal expansion from baseline to week 6 occurred in both CD4+ and CD8+ T cells.

The source material was CD4+ or CD8+ T cells sorted from blood, sampled in a trial of the OX40 agonist ivuxolimab. The V and J genes are TRBV15 and TRBJ1-2; possible D gene TRBD1, 6 bases. This TCR was sampled from an adult with an advanced solid tumor such as melanoma, head and neck, liver or kidney cancer. CDR3 in DNA: TGTGCCACCAGCAGAGATAGGGAGACAGGAAAATATTATGGCTACACCTTC. It encodes CATSRDRETGKYYGYTF.